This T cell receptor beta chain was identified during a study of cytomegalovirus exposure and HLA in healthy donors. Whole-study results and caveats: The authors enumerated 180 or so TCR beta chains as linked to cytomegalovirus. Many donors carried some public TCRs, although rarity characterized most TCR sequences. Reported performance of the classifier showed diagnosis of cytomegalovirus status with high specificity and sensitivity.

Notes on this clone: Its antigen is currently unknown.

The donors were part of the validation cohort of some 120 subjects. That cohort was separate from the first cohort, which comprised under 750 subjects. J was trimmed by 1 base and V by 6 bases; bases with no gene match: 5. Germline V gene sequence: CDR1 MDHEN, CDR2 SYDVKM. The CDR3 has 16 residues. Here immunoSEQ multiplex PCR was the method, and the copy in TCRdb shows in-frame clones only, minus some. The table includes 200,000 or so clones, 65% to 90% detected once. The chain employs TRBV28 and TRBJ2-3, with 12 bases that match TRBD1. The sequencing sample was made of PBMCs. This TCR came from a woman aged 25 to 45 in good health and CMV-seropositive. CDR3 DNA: TGTGCCAGCAGAGGGGGGACAGGGGGCGGCACAGATACGCAGTATTTT. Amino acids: CASRGGTGGGTDTQYF.